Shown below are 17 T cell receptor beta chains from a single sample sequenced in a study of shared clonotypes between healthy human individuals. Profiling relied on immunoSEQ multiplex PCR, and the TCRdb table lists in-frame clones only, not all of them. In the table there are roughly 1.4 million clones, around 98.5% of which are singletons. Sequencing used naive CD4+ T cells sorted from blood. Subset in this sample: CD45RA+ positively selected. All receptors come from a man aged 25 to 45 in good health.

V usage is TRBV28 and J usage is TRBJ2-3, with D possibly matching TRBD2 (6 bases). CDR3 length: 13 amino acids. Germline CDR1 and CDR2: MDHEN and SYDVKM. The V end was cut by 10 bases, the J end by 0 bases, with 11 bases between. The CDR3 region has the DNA TGTGCCACCCTAGCGCCGAGCACAGATACGCAGTATTTT. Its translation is CATLAPSTDTQYF.

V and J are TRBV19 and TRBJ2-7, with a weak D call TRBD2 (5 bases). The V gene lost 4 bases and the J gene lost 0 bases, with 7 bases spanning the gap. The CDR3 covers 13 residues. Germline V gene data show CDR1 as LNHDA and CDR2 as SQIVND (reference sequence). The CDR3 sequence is CASSSGLSYEQYF. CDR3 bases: TGTGCCAGTAGTAGCGGACTCTCCTACGAGCAGTACTTC.

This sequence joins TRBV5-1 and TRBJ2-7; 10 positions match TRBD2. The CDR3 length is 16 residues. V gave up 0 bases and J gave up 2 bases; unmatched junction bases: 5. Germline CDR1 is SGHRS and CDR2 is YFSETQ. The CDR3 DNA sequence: TGCGCCAGCAGCTTGGGTGCAGCGGGAGGGACCTACGAGCAGTACTTC. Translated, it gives CASSLGAAGGTYEQYF.

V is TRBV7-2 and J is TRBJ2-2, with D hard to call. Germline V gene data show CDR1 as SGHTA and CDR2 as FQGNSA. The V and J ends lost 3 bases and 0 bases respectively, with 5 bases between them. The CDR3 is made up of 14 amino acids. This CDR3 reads CASSFKANTGELFF. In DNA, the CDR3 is TGTGCCAGCAGCTTTAAGGCGAACACCGGGGAGCTGTTTTTT. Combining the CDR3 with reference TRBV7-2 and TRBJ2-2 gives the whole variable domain GAGVSQSPSNKVTEKGKDVELRCDPISGHTALYWYRQSLGQGLEFLIYFQGNSAPDKSGLPSDRFSAERTGGSVSTLTIQRTQQEDSAVYLCASSFKANTGELFFGEGSRLTVL.

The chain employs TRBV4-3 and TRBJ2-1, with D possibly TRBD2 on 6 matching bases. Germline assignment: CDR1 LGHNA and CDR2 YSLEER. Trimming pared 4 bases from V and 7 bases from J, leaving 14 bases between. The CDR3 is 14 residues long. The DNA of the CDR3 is TGCGCCAGCAGCCGTCCCGGGACTCTTAATGAGCAGTTCTTC. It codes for CASSRPGTLNEQFF.

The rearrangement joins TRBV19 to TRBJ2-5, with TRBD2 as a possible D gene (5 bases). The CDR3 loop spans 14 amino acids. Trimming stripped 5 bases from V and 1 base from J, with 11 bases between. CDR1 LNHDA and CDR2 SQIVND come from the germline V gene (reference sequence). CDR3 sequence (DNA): TGTGCCAGTAGTCTTCCGGGGTCCCAAGAGACCCAGTACTTC. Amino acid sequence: CASSLPGSQETQYF.

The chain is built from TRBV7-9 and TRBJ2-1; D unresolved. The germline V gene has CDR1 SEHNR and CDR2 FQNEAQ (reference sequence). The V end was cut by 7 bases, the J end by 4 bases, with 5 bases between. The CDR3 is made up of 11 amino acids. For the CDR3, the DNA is TGTGCCAGCACCATATACAATGAGCAGTTCTTC. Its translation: CASTIYNEQFF. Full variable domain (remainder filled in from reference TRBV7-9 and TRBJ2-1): DTGVSQNPRHKITKRGQNVTFRCDPISEHNRLYWYRQTLGQGPEFLTYFQNEAQLEKSRLLSDRFSAERPKGSFSTLEIQRTEQGDSAMYLCASTIYNEQFFGPGTRLTVL.

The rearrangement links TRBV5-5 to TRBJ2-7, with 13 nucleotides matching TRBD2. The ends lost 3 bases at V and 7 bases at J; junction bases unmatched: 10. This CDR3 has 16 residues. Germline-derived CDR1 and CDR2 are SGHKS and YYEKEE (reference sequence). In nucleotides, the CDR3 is TGTGCCAGCAGCTCCCACAGGACTAGCGGGAGCGAGGAGCAGTACTTC. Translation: CASSSHRTSGSEEQYF.

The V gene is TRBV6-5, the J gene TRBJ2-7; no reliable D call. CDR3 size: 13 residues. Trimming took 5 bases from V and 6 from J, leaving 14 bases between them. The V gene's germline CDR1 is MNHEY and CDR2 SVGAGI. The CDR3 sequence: CASSPPASREQYF. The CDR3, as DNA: TGTGCCAGCAGTCCCCCCGCTTCGCGCGAGCAGTACTTC.

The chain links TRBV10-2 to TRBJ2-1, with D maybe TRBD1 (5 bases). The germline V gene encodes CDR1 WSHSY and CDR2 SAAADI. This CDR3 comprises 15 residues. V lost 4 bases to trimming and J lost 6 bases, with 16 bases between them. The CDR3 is CASSVLTVLVNEQFF. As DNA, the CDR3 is TGCGCCAGCAGTGTTTTGACAGTATTGGTCAATGAGCAGTTCTTC.

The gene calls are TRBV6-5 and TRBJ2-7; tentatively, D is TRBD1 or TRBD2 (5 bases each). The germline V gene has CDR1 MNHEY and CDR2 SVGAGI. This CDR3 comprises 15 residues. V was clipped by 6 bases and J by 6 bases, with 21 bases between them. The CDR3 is CASSPGTQRGREQYF. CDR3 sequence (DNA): TGTGCCAGCAGCCCCGGGACGCAGCGAGGGCGCGAGCAGTACTTC.

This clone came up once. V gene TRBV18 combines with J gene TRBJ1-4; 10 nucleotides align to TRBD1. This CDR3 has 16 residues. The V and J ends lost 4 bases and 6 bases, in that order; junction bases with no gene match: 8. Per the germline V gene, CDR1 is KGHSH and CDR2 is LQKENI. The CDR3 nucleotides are TGTGCCAGCTCACGACAGAGACAGGGGGCCTATGAAAAACTGTTTTTT. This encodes CASSRQRQGAYEKLFF.

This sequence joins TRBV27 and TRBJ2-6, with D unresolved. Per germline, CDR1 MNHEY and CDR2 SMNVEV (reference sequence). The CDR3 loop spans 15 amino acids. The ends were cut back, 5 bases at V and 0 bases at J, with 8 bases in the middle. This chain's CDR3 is CASSPLSSGANVLTF. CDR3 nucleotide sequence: TGTGCCAGCAGTCCCCTTTCCTCTGGGGCCAACGTCCTGACTTTC.

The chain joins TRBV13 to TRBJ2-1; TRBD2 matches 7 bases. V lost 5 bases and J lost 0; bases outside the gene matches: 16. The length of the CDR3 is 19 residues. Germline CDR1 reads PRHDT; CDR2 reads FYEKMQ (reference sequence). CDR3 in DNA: TGTGCCAGCAGCCCTCGGGGGGTCGACCCACTGAGCTCCTACAATGAGCAGTTCTTC. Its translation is CASSPRGVDPLSSYNEQFF.

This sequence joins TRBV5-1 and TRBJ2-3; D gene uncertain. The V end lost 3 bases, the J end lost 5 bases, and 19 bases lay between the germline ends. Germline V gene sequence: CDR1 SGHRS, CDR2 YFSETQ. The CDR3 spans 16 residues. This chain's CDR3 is CASSYSGQQVGDTQYF. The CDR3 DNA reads TGCGCCAGCAGCTACTCCGGCCAGCAGGTGGGAGATACGCAGTATTTT.

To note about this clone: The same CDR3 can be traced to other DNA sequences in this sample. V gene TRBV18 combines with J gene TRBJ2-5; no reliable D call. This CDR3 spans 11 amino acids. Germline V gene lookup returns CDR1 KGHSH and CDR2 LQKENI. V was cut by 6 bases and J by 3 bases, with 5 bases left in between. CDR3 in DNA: TGTGCCAGCTCTGCCAAAGAGACCCAGTACTTC. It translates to CASSAKETQYF.

Here the CDR3 DNA reads TGTGCCAGCAGCTTAGGGGGGGTGAAGCGGGAGGGCGTAGAGACCCAGTACTTC. It encodes CASSLGGVKREGVETQYF. The gene calls are TRBV11-2 and TRBJ2-5; 10 bases are a match to TRBD2. V shed 1 base, J shed 4 bases, and the junction held 12 bases outside the gene matches. The CDR3 runs to 18 residues. CDR1 and CDR2 (germline): SGHAT, FQNNGV. The whole variable domain, filled in from reference TRBV11-2 and TRBJ2-5, reads EAGVAQSPRYKIIEKRQSVAFWCNPISGHATLYWYQQILGQGPKLLIQFQNNGVVDDSQLPKDRFSAERLKGVDSTLKIQPAKLEDSAVYLCASSLGGVKREGVETQYFGPGTRLLVL.